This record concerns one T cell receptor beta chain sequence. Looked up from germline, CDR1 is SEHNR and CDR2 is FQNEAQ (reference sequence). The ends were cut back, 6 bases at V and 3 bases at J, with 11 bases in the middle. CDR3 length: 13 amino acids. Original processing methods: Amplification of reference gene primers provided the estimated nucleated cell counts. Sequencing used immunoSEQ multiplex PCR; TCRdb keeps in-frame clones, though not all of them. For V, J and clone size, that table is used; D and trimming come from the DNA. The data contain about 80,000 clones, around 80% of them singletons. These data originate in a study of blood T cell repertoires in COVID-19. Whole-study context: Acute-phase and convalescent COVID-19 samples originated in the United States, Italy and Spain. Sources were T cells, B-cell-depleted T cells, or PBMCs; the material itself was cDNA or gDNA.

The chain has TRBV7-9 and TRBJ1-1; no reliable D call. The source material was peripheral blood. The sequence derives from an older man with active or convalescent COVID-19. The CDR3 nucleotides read TGTGCCAGCAGTTCTGGGCAGGACACTGAAGCTTTCTTT. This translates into CASSSGQDTEAFF. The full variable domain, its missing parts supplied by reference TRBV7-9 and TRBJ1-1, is DTGVSQNPRHKITKRGQNVTFRCDPISEHNRLYWYRQTLGQGPEFLTYFQNEAQLEKSRLLSDRFSAERPKGSFSTLEIQRTEQGDSAMYLCASSSGQDTEAFFGQGTRLTVV.